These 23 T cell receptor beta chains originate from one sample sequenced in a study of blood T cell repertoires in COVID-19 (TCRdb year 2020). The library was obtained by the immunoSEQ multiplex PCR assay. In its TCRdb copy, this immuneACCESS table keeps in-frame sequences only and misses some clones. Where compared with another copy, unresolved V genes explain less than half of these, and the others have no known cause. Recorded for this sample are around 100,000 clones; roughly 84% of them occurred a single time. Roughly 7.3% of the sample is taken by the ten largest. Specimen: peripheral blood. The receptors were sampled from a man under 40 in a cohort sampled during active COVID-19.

This chain's CDR3 is CASSPAAFGGSHQETQYF. For the CDR3, the DNA is TGTGCCAGCTCACCTGCCGCCTTCGGGGGATCCCACCAAGAGACCCAGTACTTC. This chain joins TRBV18 and TRBJ2-5; D possibly corresponds to TRBD2 (6 bases). CDR3 length equals 18 residues. Germline V gene lookup returns CDR1 KGHSH and CDR2 LQKENI. Trimming took 3 bases from V and 0 from J, leaving 20 bases between them.

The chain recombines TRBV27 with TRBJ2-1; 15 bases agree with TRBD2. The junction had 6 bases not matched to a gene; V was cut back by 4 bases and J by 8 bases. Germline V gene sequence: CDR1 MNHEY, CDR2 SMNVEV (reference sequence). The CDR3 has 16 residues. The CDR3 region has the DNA TGTGCCAGCAGTTACCCCGGGACTAGCGGGGGGTATGAGCAGTTCTTC. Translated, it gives CASSYPGTSGGYEQFF.

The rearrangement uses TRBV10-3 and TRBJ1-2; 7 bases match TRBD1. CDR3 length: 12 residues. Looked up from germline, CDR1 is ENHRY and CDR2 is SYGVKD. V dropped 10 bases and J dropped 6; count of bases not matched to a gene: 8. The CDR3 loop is CATQGDSHGYTF. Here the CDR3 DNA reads TGTGCCACGCAGGGGGACAGCCATGGCTACACCTTC.

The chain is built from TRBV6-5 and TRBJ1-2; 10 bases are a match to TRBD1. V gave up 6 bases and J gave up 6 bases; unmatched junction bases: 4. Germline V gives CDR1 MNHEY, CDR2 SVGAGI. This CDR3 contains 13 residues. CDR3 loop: CASRHDRGHGYTF. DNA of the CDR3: TGTGCCAGCAGACACGACAGGGGGCATGGCTACACCTTC.

In DNA, the CDR3 is TGTGCCAGCAGCACCGGACAGGGGGCTGTTTCACCCCTCCACTTT. This gives the protein CASSTGQGAVSPLHF. The rearrangement uses TRBV7-2 and TRBJ1-6, with 11 nucleotides matching TRBD1. Per germline, CDR1 SGHTA and CDR2 FQGNSA. The ends lost 5 bases at V and 9 bases at J; junction bases unmatched: 6. The CDR3 runs 15 residues.

CDR3 amino acids: CASRSGQGDGYTF. The CDR3 DNA follows: TGTGCCAGCAGATCAGGACAGGGAGACGGCTACACCTTC. The chain combines TRBV7-2 with TRBJ1-2; the match to TRBD1 covers 8 bases. The CDR3 extends over 13 amino acids. The germline gives CDR1 SGHTA, CDR2 FQGNSA. Losses at the gene ends were 6 bases for V and 8 bases for J; bases not matched to a gene: 8.

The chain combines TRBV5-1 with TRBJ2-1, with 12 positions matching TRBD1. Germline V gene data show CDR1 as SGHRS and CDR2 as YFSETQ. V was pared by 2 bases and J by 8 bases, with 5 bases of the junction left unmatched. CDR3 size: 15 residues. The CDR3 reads CASSFFGTGGHEQFF. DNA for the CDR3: TGCGCCAGCAGCTTTTTCGGGACAGGGGGCCATGAGCAGTTCTTC.

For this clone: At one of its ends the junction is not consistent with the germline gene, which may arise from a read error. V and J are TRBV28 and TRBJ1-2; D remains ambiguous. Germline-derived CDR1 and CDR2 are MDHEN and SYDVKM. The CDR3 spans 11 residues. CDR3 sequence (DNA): TGTGCCAGCAGTACCCTTCAACCGGCGGACTTC. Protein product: CASSTLQPADF.

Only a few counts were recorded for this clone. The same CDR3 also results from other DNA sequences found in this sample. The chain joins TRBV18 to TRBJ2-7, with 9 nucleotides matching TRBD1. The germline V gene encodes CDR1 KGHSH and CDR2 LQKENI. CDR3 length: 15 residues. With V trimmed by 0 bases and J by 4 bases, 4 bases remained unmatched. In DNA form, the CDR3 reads TGTGCCAGCTCACCACCGGGACAGGGTAGATACGAGCAGTACTTC. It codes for CASSPPGQGRYEQYF.

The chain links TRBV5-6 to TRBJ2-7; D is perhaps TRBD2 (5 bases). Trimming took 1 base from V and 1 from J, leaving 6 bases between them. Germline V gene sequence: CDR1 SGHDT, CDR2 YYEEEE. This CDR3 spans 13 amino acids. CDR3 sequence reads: CASSLRRSYEQYF. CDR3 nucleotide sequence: TGTGCCAGCAGCTTGCGGAGGTCCTACGAGCAGTACTTC.

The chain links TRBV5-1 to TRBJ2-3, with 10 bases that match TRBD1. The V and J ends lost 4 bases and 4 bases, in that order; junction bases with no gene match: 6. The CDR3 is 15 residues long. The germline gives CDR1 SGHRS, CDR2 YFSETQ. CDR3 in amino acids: CASSPGQGGADTQYF. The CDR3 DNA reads TGCGCCAGCAGCCCTGGACAGGGGGGCGCAGATACGCAGTATTTT.

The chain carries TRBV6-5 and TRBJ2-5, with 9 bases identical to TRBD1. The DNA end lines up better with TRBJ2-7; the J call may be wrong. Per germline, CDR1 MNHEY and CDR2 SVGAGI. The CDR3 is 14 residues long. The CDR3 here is CASRYRGRRYEQYF. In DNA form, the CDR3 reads TGTGCCAGCAGATACAGGGGGCGCCGGTACGAGCAGTACTTC.

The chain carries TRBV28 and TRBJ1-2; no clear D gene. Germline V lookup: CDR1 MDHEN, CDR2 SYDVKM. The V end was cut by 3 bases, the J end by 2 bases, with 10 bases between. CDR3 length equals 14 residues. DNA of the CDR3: TGTGCCAGCAGTTTGTTTTCAGGAAACTATGGCTACACCTTC. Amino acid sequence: CASSLFSGNYGYTF.

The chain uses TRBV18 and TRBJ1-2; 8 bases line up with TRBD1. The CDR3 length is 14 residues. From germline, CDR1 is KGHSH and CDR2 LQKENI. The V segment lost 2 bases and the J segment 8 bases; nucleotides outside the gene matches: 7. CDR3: CASSPWTGNRGYTF. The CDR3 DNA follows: TGTGCCAGCTCACCATGGACAGGGAACCGAGGCTACACCTTC.

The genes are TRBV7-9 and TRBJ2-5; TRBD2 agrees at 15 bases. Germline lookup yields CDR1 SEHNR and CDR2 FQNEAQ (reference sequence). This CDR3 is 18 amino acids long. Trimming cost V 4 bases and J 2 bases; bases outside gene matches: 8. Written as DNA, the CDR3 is TGTGCCAGCAGCTGGCCTAGGGGACTAGCGGGGGGACAAGAGACCCAGTACTTC. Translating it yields CASSWPRGLAGGQETQYF.

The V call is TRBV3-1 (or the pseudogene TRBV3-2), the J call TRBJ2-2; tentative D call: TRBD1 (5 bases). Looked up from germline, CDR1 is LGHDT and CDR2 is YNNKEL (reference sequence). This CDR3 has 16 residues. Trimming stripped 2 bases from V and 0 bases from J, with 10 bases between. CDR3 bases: TGTGCCAGCAGCCAAAGCGCAGGGTCGAACACCGGGGAGCTGTTTTTT. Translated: CASSQSAGSNTGELFF.

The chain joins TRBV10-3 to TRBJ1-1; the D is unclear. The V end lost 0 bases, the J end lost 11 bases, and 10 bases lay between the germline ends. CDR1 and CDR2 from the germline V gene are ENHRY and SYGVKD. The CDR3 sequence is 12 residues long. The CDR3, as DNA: TGTGCCATCAGTGAGTCCGGGGATCCCGCTTTCTTT. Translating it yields CAISESGDPAFF.

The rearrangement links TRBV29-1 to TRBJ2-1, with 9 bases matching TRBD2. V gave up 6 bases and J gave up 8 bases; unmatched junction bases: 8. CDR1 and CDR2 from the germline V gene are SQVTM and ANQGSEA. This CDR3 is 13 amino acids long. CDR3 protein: CSVGGGAFYEQFF. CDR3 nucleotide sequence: TGCAGCGTAGGCGGGGGGGCCTTTTATGAGCAGTTCTTC.

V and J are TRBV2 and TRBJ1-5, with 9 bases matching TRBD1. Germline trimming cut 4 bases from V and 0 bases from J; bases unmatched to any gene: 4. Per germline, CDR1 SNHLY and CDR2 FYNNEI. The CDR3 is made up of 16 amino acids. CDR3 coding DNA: TGTGCCAGCAGTGCGTGGACAGGGGATAGCAATCAGCCCCAGCATTTT. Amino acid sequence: CASSAWTGDSNQPQHF.

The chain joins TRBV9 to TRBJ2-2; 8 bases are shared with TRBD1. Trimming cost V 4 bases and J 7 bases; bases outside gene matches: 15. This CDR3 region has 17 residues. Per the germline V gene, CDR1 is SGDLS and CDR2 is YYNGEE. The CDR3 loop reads CASSTPGGRGHDGELFF. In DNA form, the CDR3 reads TGTGCCAGCAGCACCCCCGGGGGCAGGGGGCATGACGGGGAGCTGTTTTTT.

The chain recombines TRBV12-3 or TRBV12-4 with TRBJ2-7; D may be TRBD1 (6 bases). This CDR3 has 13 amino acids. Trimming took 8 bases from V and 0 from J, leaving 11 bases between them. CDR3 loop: CASGSGASYEQYF. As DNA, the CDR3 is TGTGCCAGCGGGTCAGGGGCCTCCTACGAGCAGTACTTC.

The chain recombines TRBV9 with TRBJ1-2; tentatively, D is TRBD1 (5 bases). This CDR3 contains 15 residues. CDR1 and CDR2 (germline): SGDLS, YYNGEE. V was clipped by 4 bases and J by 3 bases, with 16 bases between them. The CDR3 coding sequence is TGTGCCAGCAGCCGTCAAGGGGTTAGGGACTATGGCTACACCTTC. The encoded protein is CASSRQGVRDYGYTF.

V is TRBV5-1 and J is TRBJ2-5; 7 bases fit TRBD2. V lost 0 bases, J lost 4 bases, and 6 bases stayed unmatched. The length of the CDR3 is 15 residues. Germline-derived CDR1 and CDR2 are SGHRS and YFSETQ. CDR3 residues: CASSLGQGGGETQYF. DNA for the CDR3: TGCGCCAGCAGCTTGGGGCAGGGCGGGGGAGAGACCCAGTACTTC.